This T cell receptor beta chain was sequenced in a study of beta chain features in type 1 diabetes. Study-level points and caveats: At VDJ recombination sites, type 1 diabetes patients had fewer insertions and more deleted nucleotides.

The CDR3 contains 17 residues. Germline CDR1 SGDLS, CDR2 YYNGEE. The V and J ends lost 4 bases and 5 bases, in that order; junction bases with no gene match: 9. What was sequenced were expressed TCRB transcripts, since all of the isolated RNA had been reverse transcribed. Only in-frame clones appear in the TCRdb table, and some are missing; sequencing was by immunoSEQ multiplex PCR. Among roughly 250,000 clones, around 10% were seen once, and the ten largest hold 0.03% to 0.035%. Only a few counts were recorded for this clone. Its antigen is not known. The chain is built from TRBV9 and TRBJ2-5, with 15 nucleotides matching TRBD2. Sequenced: naive CD4+ T cells from blood. The origin of this receptor is a woman between 18 and 29 years old in good health. The CDR3 protein is CASSPRTSGRGRETQYF. In DNA, the CDR3 is TGTGCCAGCAGCCCCAGGACTAGCGGGAGGGGAAGGGAGACCCAGTACTTC.